Listed below are T cell receptor beta chains from one sample, sequenced in a study of blood T cell repertoires in COVID-19. Assay used: immunoSEQ multiplex PCR; TCRdb lists only in-frame clones, some missing. In the table there are approximately 35,000 clones, 80% to 90% of which are singletons. Sample: peripheral blood. The receptors originated from a man between 60 and 70 years old with active COVID-19. Both conserved end residues are part of each CDR3. A D gene is named only where the DNA matches it firmly. Clone size is not always given. Where it is, it says once, few, many or a class for expanded clones.

length	size	V	D	J	DNA	CDR3
17	-	TRBV5-5	TRBD2	TRBJ2-1	TGTGCCAGCAGCTGGACCGGGACTAGCCTTCATTACAATGAGCAGTTCTTC	CASSWTGTSLHYNEQFF
14	few	TRBV4-1	TRBD1	TRBJ2-7	TGCGCCAGCAGCCAAGGGGACAGGGGGTTCGAGCAGTACTTC	CASSQGDRGFEQYF
15	-	TRBV6-5	TRBD1	TRBJ1-5	TGTGCCAGCAGTTCATCAGGGGGACCCAATCAGCCCCAGCATTTT	CASSSSGGPNQPQHF
14	-	TRBV18	-	TRBJ1-1	TGTGCCAGCTCACCACCGCCGGGGAACACTGAAGCTTTCTTT	CASSPPPGNTEAFF
15	-	TRBV3-1/TRBV3-2	TRBD1	TRBJ2-2	TGTGCCAGCAGCTCCGGACAGGGTGACACCGGGGAGCTGTTTTTT	CASSSGQGDTGELFF
16	-	TRBV9	-	TRBJ2-2	TGTGCCAGCAGCGTAGGAGGTAGCGGGAACACCGGGGAGCTGTTTTTT	CASSVGGSGNTGELFF
15	-	TRBV7-3	TRBD2	TRBJ2-7	TGTGCCAGCAGTCTAGTAGCGGGGCAACTCTACGAGCAGTACTTC	CASSLVAGQLYEQYF
16	-	TRBV7-2	TRBD1	TRBJ2-3	TGTGCCAGCAGCCAGTATACAGGGGCCATCACAGATACGCAGTATTTT	CASSQYTGAITDTQYF
18	-	TRBV21-1	-	TRBJ2-1	TGTGCCAGCAGGCCAGCAGCAAAAGGACTAGCGGGAGACTATGAGCAGTTCTTC	CASRPAAKGLAGDYEQFF
15	-	TRBV5-1	TRBD1	TRBJ1-6	TGCGCCAGCAGCACGAGGACAGGGGAGAATTCACCCCTCCACTTT	CASSTRTGENSPLHF
15	-	TRBV19	TRBD2	TRBJ2-1	TGTGCCAGTAGTTCTAATAGCGGGAACTACAATGAGCAGTTCTTC	CASSSNSGNYNEQFF
15	-	TRBV28	TRBD2	TRBJ2-5	TGTGCCAGCAGCCACGGTCGGGGGGGTCAAGAGACCCAGTACTTC	CASSHGRGGQETQYF
13	medium-sized	TRBV7-8	-	TRBJ2-7	TGTGCCAGCAGCCAGCTGTCAGGCTACGAGCAGTACTTC	CASSQLSGYEQYF
14	once	TRBV9	TRBD1	TRBJ2-5	TGTGCCAGCAGCGCCCAGACAGGGCCAGAGACCCAGTACTTC	CASSAQTGPETQYF
17	-	TRBV3-1/TRBV3-2	TRBD2	TRBJ2-3	TGTGCCAGCAGCCAAGGGAACAGCGGGAGTCGGGCAGATACGCAGTATTTT	CASSQGNSGSRADTQYF
13	-	TRBV4-1	-	TRBJ1-5	TGCGCCAGCAGCCAAGATGGAGGATTCTCCCAGCATTTT	CASSQDGGFSQHF
15	-	TRBV18	-	TRBJ2-7	TGTGCCAGCTCAGGCAGGTACAGTTCTACCAACGAGCAGTACTTC	CASSGRYSSTNEQYF
14	few	TRBV7-9	TRBD1	TRBJ2-7	TGTGCCAGCAGCCTAGCTTCTACAGGGGCGAAACAGTACTTC	CASSLASTGAKQYF
17	-	TRBV5-3	TRBD1	TRBJ1-2	TGTGCCAGAAGCTGCCGACAGGGGGGTAGGAGCGGCTATGGCTACACCTTC	CARSCRQGGRSGYGYTF
13	-	TRBV11-2	-	TRBJ1-4	TGTGCCAGCAGGGGGGGGATTAATGAAAAACTGTTTTTT	CASRGGINEKLFF
16	once	TRBV6-5	TRBD1	TRBJ1-6	TGTGCCAGCAGTTCAGGGGGGACAGCTTATAATTCACCCCTCCACTTT	CASSSGGTAYNSPLHF
14	-	TRBV11-2	-	TRBJ2-3	TGTGCCAGCAGCTTAGAATTAAGCGCCGGCACGCAGTATTTT	CASSLELSAGTQYF
15	-	TRBV6-5	-	TRBJ2-7	TGTGCCAGCAGTTACCATGGGACTTTAACTTACGAGCAGTATTTC	CASSYHGTLTYEQYF
14	-	TRBV7-9	TRBD1	TRBJ1-2	TGTGCCAGCATCAAAGACAGGGAAGGATCTGGCTACACCTTC	CASIKDREGSGYTF
16	-	TRBV15	TRBD2	TRBJ2-5	TGTGCCACCAGCAGAGTTGCTAGCGGGCCATTAGAGACCCAGTACTTC	CATSRVASGPLETQYF
16	-	TRBV27	-	TRBJ2-1	TGTGCCAGCCGATCAAATACGGAGAGCTCCTACAATGAGCAGTTCTTC	CASRSNTESSYNEQFF
16	-	TRBV5-8	TRBD2	TRBJ2-5	TGTGCCAGCAGCTTGGGACTAGCGGGAGGCCAAGAGACCCAGTACTTC	CASSLGLAGGQETQYF
14	-	TRBV10-1	TRBD1	TRBJ1-6	TGCGCCAGCAGTGAGGGACAGGGGAATTCACCCCTCCACTTT	CASSEGQGNSPLHF
13	-	TRBV2	-	TRBJ1-2	TGTGCCAGCAGTACCGACAGTAACTATGGCTACACCTTC	CASSTDSNYGYTF
12	few	TRBV2	-	TRBJ1-5	TGTGCCAGCAGTAAACTTCATCAGCCCCAGCATTTT	CASSKLHQPQHF
18	-	TRBV28	TRBD2	TRBJ2-7	TGTGCCAGCAGTTCCGAGCGGGAAAGACTTCGAGGCTCCTACGAGCAGTACTTC	CASSSERERLRGSYEQYF
17	-	TRBV5-1	-	TRBJ1-1	TGCGCCAGCAGCGCCGAGGGTTATACAGCGGCTCGGTTTGACGCTTTCTTT	CASSAEGYTAARFDAFF
13	-	TRBV18	-	TRBJ2-5	TGTGCCAGCTCACCACGTCTCGAAGAGACCCAGTACTTC	CASSPRLEETQYF
13	-	TRBV28	-	TRBJ1-2	TGTGCCAGCAGACCAGGATCTCTCTATGGCTACACCTTC	CASRPGSLYGYTF
12	-	TRBV10-1	-	TRBJ2-7	TGCGCCAGCAGTGAGTCGAGGTACGAGCAGTACTTC	CASSESRYEQYF
15	-	TRBV6-6	-	TRBJ1-1	TGTGCCAGCAACCGCGAGGCGGTAGAGAACACTGAAGCTTTCTTT	CASNREAVENTEAFF
14	-	TRBV7-3	-	TRBJ2-2	TGTGCCAGCAGCTTAAGACTAGACACCGGGGAGCTGTTTTTT	CASSLRLDTGELFF
12	-	TRBV19	-	TRBJ1-1	TGTGCCAGTAGAGCAGGGAACACTGAAGCTTTCTTT	CASRAGNTEAFF
14	once	TRBV7-8	-	TRBJ2-7	TGTGCCAGCAGCTTAGAGAGAGGGTCTATGGAGCAGTACTTC	CASSLERGSMEQYF